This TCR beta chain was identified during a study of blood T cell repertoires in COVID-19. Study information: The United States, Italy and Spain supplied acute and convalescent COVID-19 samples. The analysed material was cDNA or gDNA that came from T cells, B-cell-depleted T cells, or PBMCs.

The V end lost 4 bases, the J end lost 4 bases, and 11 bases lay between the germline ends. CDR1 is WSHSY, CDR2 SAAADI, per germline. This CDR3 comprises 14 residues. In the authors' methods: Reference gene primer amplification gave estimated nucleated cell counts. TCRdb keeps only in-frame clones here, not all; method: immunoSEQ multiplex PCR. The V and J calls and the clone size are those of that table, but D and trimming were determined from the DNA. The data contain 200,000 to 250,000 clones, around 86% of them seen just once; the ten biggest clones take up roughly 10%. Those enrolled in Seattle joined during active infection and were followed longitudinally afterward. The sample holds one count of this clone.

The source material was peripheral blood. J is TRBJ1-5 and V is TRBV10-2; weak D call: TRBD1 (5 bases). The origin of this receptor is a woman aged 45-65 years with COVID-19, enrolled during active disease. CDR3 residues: CASSVRAGNQPQHF. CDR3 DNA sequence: TGCGCCAGCAGTGTACGGGCAGGGAATCAGCCCCAGCATTTT.